This T cell receptor (beta chain) emerged from a study of blood T cell repertoires in COVID-19. The CDR3 runs to 14 residues. CDR1 MNHEY and CDR2 SVGAGI come from the germline V gene. Deletions cut 6 bases from V and 8 bases from J, with 17 bases between. The data were produced by immunoSEQ multiplex PCR, yet TCRdb's version contains in-frame clones alone and is incomplete. Of 200,000 to 250,000 clones in the sample, 70% to 90% were seen once. The specimen was peripheral blood. This clonotype originated in a woman aged 50 to 60 with acute or convalescent COVID-19. This chain uses TRBV6-5 with TRBJ2-1; tentatively, D is TRBD2 (6 bases). This CDR3 reads CASRPKGLVDEQFF. The CDR3, as DNA: TGTGCCAGCAGGCCCAAGGGACTGGTGGATGAGCAGTTCTTC.